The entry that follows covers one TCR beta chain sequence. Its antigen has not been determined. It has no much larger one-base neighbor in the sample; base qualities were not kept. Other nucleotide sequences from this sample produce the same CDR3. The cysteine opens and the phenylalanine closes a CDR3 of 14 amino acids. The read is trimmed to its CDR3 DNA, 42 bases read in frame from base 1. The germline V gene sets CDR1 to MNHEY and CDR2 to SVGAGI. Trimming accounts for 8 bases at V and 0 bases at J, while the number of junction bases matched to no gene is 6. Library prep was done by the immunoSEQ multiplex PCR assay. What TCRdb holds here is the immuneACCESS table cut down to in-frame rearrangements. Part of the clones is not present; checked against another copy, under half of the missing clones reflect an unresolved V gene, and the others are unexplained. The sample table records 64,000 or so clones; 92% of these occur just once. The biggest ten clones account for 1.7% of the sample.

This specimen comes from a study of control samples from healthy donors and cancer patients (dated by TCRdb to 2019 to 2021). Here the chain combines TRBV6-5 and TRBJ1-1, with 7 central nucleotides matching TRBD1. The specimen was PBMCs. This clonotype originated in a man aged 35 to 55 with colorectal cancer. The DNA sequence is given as TGTGCCAGCGCTGGCAGGGGGATGAACACTGAAGCTTTCTTT. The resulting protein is CASAGRGMNTEAFF.